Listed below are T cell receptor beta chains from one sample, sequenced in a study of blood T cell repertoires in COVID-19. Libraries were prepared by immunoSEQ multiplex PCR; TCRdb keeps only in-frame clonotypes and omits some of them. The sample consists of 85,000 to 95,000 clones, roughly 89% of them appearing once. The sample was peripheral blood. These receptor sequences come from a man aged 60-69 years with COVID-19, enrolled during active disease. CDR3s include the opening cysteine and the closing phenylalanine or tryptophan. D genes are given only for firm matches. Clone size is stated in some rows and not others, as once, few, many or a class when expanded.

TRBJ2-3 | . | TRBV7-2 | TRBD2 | TGTGCCAGCAGCCCCGTCGCGGGTAGCGGGAGGGTGCAGTATTTT | CASSPVAGSGRVQYF
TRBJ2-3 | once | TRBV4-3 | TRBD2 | TGCGCCAGCAGCCAAGATCTTGTGGGCGGGGGGCCAGATACGCAGTATTTT | CASSQDLVGGGPDTQYF
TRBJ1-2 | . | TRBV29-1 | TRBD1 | TGCAGCGCCAGGGGGCGGGGCGGCTACACCTTC | CSARGRGGYTF
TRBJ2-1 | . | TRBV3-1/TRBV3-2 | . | TGTGCCAGCAGCCAAGATCGGAGCGGGCACTCCTACAATGAGCAGTTCTTC | CASSQDRSGHSYNEQFF
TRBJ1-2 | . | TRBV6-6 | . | TGTGCCAGCAGTTCCACTGGCAGCGAAGCTAACTATGGCTACACCTTC | CASSSTGSEANYGYTF
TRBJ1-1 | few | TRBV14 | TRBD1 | TGTGCCAGCAGCCCCGGGACAGGGTCGTTCTTT | CASSPGTGSFF
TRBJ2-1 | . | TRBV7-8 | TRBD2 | TGTGCCAGCAGCTTAACTAGCGCAGACAATGAGCAGTTCTTC | CASSLTSADNEQFF
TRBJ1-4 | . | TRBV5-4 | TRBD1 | TGTGCCAGCAGCGAGGGACAGGGGCCGGAGAAACTGTTTTTT | CASSEGQGPEKLFF
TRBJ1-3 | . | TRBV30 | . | TGTGCCTGGAGTGCAACTTTGGGAAACACCATATATTTT | CAWSATLGNTIYF
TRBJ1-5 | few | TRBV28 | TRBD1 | TGTGCCAGCAGTATATCCGGGACAGGGGGTCAGCCCCAGCATTTT | CASSISGTGGQPQHF
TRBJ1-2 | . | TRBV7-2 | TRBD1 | TGTGCCAGCAGCCCTCGACAGGGGGATTATGGCTACACCTTC | CASSPRQGDYGYTF
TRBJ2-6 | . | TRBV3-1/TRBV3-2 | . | TGTGCCAGCAGCCAGCTCCCCAGCGTCGGGGCGGGAGGGGCCAACGTCCTGACTTTC | CASSQLPSVGAGGANVLTF
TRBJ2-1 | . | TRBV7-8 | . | TGTGCCAGCAGCCAGGAGGGGTCCTACAATGAGCAGTTCTTC | CASSQEGSYNEQFF
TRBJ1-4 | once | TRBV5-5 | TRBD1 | TGTGCCAGCAGCAAGGAAACAGGGGCAACTAATGAAAAACTGTTTTTT | CASSKETGATNEKLFF